This T cell receptor (beta chain) appears in the sequencing data of a study of shared clonotypes between healthy human individuals. Positive CCR7 selection of CD45RO-negative cells yielded the naive CD8 cells, and terminally differentiated effector memory CD45RA+ cells were excluded. Donors had no recently reported acute infections or vaccinations and were HIV-negative. The protocol was immunoSEQ multiplex PCR, while the TCRdb copy is restricted to in-frame clones and leaves out a portion. The table records a few million clones, 90% to 95% of them present only once. The sequence came from a man between 18 and 35 years old in good health. Some clones in this sample may be carry-over from other donors' samples. Sequenced sample: naive CD8+ T cells from PBMCs.

CDR3 residues: CASSMDPVWPQHF. The CDR3 nucleotides read TGTGCCAGCAGTATGGACCCAGTTTGGCCCCAGCATTTT. The chain has TRBV27 and TRBJ1-5; D not certain. Per germline, CDR1 MNHEY and CDR2 SMNVEV (reference sequence). The V end lost 5 bases, the J end lost 9 bases, and 14 bases lay between the germline ends. The CDR3 is 13 amino acids.